This T cell receptor (beta chain) was captured in a study of blood T cell repertoires in COVID-19. Assay used: immunoSEQ multiplex PCR; TCRdb lists only in-frame clones, some missing. The data hold approximately 40,000 clones, with 90% observed a single time. This CDR3 is 14 amino acids long. Trimming removed 2 bases from V and 6 bases from J; junction bases left unmatched: 3. The V gene's germline CDR1 is LGHDT and CDR2 YNNKEL (reference sequence). Sample: peripheral blood. The rearrangement links TRBV3-1 (or the pseudogene TRBV3-2) to TRBJ2-1; TRBD2 matches at 8 bases. This receptor was obtained from a human donor in a cohort sampled during active COVID-19. DNA of the CDR3: TGTGCCAGCAGCCAACTAGCGGGCCCCAATGAGCAGTTCTTC. It yields the protein CASSQLAGPNEQFF.